This TCR beta chain was sequenced during a study of T cell responses to AZD1222 COVID-19 vaccine. Here immunoSEQ multiplex PCR was the method, and the copy in TCRdb shows in-frame clones only, minus some. The top ten clones hold 0.85% to 1.3% of a sample with about 130,000 clones, roughly 92% of them seen once. Comments on this clone: No antigen is known for it.

Germline assignment: CDR1 SGDLS and CDR2 YYNGEE. The germline V and J ends were trimmed by 1 base and 16 bases, with 21 bases remaining between them. This CDR3 spans 14 amino acids. The study pooled second doses at about 4 or about 12 weeks. Study-level points and caveats: Breadth and depth of Spike-specific TCRs rose after two AZD1222 doses. Baseline serostatus was positive in only six AZD1222 recipients. The donor group comprised mostly white British people and more females; the analysis possibly underestimated clonal diversity.

This TCR derives from an adult who received the AZD1222 COVID-19 vaccine. The sample in question was peripheral blood, obtained 28 days after the second AZD1222 dose. V and J are TRBV9 and TRBJ1-3; no clear D gene. CDR3 in amino acids: CASSVWGRKHLFYF. The CDR3 DNA sequence: TGTGCCAGCAGCGTATGGGGAAGGAAACACCTATTCTATTTT.